This TCR beta chain was identified during a study of T cells in Graves' hyperthyroidism and ophthalmopathy. Study details: Sampling of peripheral blood happened at initial diagnosis, prior to any treatment. Study observations and caveats: Blood also showed most of the thyroid clonotypes that were expanded above 0.001.

This CDR3 is built from 13 residues. Germline assignment: CDR1 SGHTA and CDR2 FQGTGA. V lost 2 bases to trimming and J lost 11 bases, with 12 bases between them. Amplification of TCR beta CDR3 regions was performed using RNA transcripts as template. In the first-round RT-PCR of the TCR CDR3, the HTBI primer set was used. One entry per CDR3 protein, called by TCRdb with MiXCR from the multiplex PCR reads. The sample contains 400,000 to 600,000 distinct CDR3 sequences, more than 15% of which appear only once. Notes on this clonotype: Its antigen is not known.

The PBMCs studied were ones that came from 9 to 10 ml fresh peripheral blood. What was sequenced was blood. This clonotype was sampled from a woman in her 30s with Graves' ophthalmopathy. The V call is TRBV7-3, the J call TRBJ1-4; possible D gene TRBD1, 5 bases. The CDR3 spells CASSLGWGDKLFF. The CDR3 DNA sequence: TGTGCCAGCAGCTTAGGATGGGGGGATAAACTGTTTTTT.